This T cell receptor (beta chain) was identified in a study of beta chain features in type 1 diabetes. Study observations and caveats: Any role of HLA type in TCRB rearrangement remained unresolved here. Significant though moderate, a shortening of TCRB CDR3s appeared in all four CD4+ subsets of Type 1 diabetes patients. For type 1 diabetes patients, VDJ junctions showed fewer insertions and more deletions. Comparison showed that naive, central memory and Treg TCRB repertoires appeared more similar among patients than among healthy donors.

Ten or more counts support this clone. Its cognate antigen is unknown. The same CDR3 arises from other DNA sequences in this sample as well. Trimming took 5 bases from V and 2 from J, leaving 2 bases between them. Germline CDR1 SEHNR, CDR2 FQNEAQ (reference sequence). CDR3 length equals 11 residues. CD45RO/CCR7/CD25/CD127/CD95/CD27 separated CD4+ naive, central memory, regulatory and stem cell-like memory cells by sorting. Sequenced material consisted of expressed TCRB transcripts (all of the isolated RNA was reverse transcribed). TCRdb keeps only in-frame clones here, not all; method: immunoSEQ multiplex PCR. The profile shows hundreds of thousands of clones, over 13% of them singletons.

Sequenced input: naive CD4+ T cells from blood. The clonotype comes from a young man with type 1 diabetes. This chain joins TRBV7-9 and TRBJ2-3; D remains ambiguous. The CDR3 DNA sequence: TGTGCCAGCAGCATCACAGATACGCAGTATTTT. It encodes CASSITDTQYF.